This T cell receptor beta chain was observed in a study of blood T cell repertoires in COVID-19. Study in general: COVID-19 samples collected from the United States, Italy and Spain covered acute and convalescent phases. Sources were T cells, B-cell-depleted T cells, or PBMCs; the material itself was cDNA or gDNA.

Original handling: Amplified reference gene primers provided the basis for estimating nucleated cell counts. Clones were read by immunoSEQ multiplex PCR, and TCRdb kept only the in-frame ones, dropping some. V and J calls plus clone size are reproduced from that table; the DNA served to infer D and trimming. Seen here are fewer than 35,000 clones, 70% to 90% observed once, and the top ten hold more than 4%. V gave up 1 base and J gave up 6 bases; unmatched junction bases: 5. This CDR3 region has 15 residues. CDR1 and CDR2 (germline): MGHRA, YSYEKL. Material: peripheral blood. The sequence was collected from a man in his 70s with active COVID-19. The rearrangement joins TRBV4-1 to TRBJ2-2; TRBD1 aligns across 7 bases. The CDR3 DNA follows: TGCGCCAGCAGCCAAGTAAAGGGGGCAGCCGGGGAGCTGTTTTTT. It yields the protein CASSQVKGAAGELFF.